This entry is about one T cell receptor beta chain. The specificity of this receptor is unknown. No base quality values were provided; no much bigger clone lies one nucleotide off. The cohort consisted of approximately 670 healthy bone marrow donors. Cohort members were all nominally healthy when sampled, although unrecorded immune exposures were likely present. The donor tested CMV seropositive and was one of the 289 seropositive cohort members. A peripheral blood sample was collected from each donor, and TCR beta sequencing was performed on peripheral blood mononuclear cells. The Qiagen DNeasy Blood Extraction Kit was used to extract genomic DNA from the blood cell samples. Counted from cysteine to phenylalanine, this CDR3 has 12 amino acids. The CDR3 DNA has 36 bases and is translated from base 1. Sequences SQVTM (CDR1) and ANQGSEA (CDR2) are obtained from the germline V gene. V loses 4 bases of germline sequence and J loses 4 bases, and the interval between the two ends is 10 bases.

These data are taken from a study of cytomegalovirus exposure and HLA in healthy donors (dated by TCRdb to the late 2010s). For the wider study: An earlier analysis of some 550 of the donors reported about 250 Gb of sequence data and approximately 110 million unique TCR beta sequences from some 180 million T cells. An early release that covered about 640 HLA-typed donors contained about 300 gigabases of sequencing data and tens of millions of unique TCR sequences. The genetic ancestry cluster associated with self-reported Caucasian donors included roughly 84% of the approximately 410 genotyped donors. The aim of the study was to test whether cataloging public T cell receptors could identify signatures of past pathogen exposure. The T cell repertoires of several hundred subjects were profiled by immunosequencing and related to cytomegalovirus serostatus. A separate validation cohort of about 110 different subjects was used in addition to the roughly 720-subject first cohort. The study combined high-throughput TCR immunosequencing, statistical association of individual TCRs with disease status, and machine learning to predict cytomegalovirus infection status. A later analysis re-analyzed previously published TCR beta repertoires from 600 to 850 donors and added high-resolution HLA genotyping to study TCR occurrence patterns. Rather than drawing on any new phenotypic data, the later analysis identified candidate immune exposures from TCR beta sequences and the way those sequences occurred across donors. An earlier analysis of a few hundred of the donors applied high-throughput TCR beta sequencing to assess whether each TCR beta V gene segment acted as functional or pseudogenic. Donor age, sex, ethnicity and CMV serostatus were collected together with the repertoire data. Genome-wide SNP genotypes for about three fifths of the roughly 700 donors were used in a later genetic analysis, which treated that subset as a discovery cohort. Every repertoire in the discovery cohort had been generated on one and the same sequencing platform. HLA typing included class I and class II loci at four-digit resolution. Typing coverage varied by locus: about 620-630 donors for A, B, C, DRB1 and DQB1; approximately 520 for DQA1; around 570 for DPA1; approximately 490 for DPB1. Several DR-DQ haplotypes were handled as single units for association and clustering because linkage in the cohort was strong. Among about 370 genotyped donors of the cohort, an average of approximately 200,000 unique TCR beta nucleotide sequences was sequenced per donor, of which approximately 18% were non-productive. On the study overall, not on this receptor specifically: Presence/absence analyses assumed roughly uniform sequencing depth across donors, an assumption that may not hold. The 87-base-pair reads could not distinguish some IMGT-functional V segments, including TRBV6-2 and TRBV6-3, so those segments were excluded. V-gene and J-gene trimming of TCR beta chains was associated with a missense DCLRE1C variant in a later genetic analysis, and the association was replicated in an independent cohort. In a later genetic analysis, fewer N-insertions in productive TCRs were reported among donors in an Asian-associated ancestry cluster than the approximately 710-donor mean. In vitro tests confirmed that three of the cytomegalovirus-associated TCR beta chains recognize cytomegalovirus antigens. For the cohort, immune exposure information was limited to CMV serostatus. In a later analysis, TCR association rates were found to vary across HLA loci, with the most associated TCRs seen for DRB1 alleles and the fewest for HLA-C alleles. Because counts were too low, about 18 rarely observed V segments, including chromosome 9 orphons, were excluded from the earlier analysis of 587 of the donors. In an earlier analysis of around 600 of the donors, most TCR beta V segments appeared in productive rearrangements about 87% or about 30% of the time, broadly matching IMGT annotations. Strong co-occurrence of HLA alleles, especially DR and DQ, made assigning TCR associations to individual alleles difficult. Because HLA typing was missing for some donors at each locus, association tests included only the typed subset. Most TCR sequences were observed very rarely across donors, whereas some public TCRs were present in many individuals. Most CMV-associated TCR beta chains appeared to be HLA-restricted in a later analysis, and the HLA associations seemed to be driven largely by CMV exposure. Correlated functional status among segregating V segments might reflect linkage disequilibrium, but an unknown experimental factor could not be ruled out. Specific HLA alleles were associated with 15,000 to 20,000 TCR beta sequences at a false discovery rate of 0.05 in a later analysis. In a later analysis, HLA-associated TCR beta chains were found to be more clonally expanded and to have lower generation probabilities than equally common non-associated chains. In this cohort, only TCR beta chains were sequenced, and detectable features were limited by the absence of alpha or paired-chain data. The classifier was reported to diagnose cytomegalovirus status with high specificity and sensitivity in both the original and validation cohorts. According to a later analysis, parvovirus B19, influenza, CMV and Epstein-Barr virus appeared linked to several top co-occurrence clusters. It was suggested by the authors that the approach could potentially be generalized to other disease states and immunological phenotypes. In the study, approximately 160 TCR beta chains were listed as associated with cytomegalovirus. A further reported finding was that TCR beta sequences accurately predicted the HLA-A and HLA-B alleles for most subjects in the first cohort. A group of highly shared sequence variants was considered likely to be a technical artifact of the sequencing pipeline.

To prepare the library, the immunoSEQ multiplex PCR assay was applied. For the multiplex PCR, a mixture combining 60 forward primers for TCR Vbeta segments and 13 reverse primers for TCR Jbeta segments was used. The CDR3 region of rearranged TCR beta genes was amplified from genomic DNA by a multiplex PCR assay. The Illumina HiSeq System was used to sequence the amplified TCR beta libraries as 87-base-pair reads. The study's own analysis went as follows. A later analysis counted about 80 million unique TCR beta chains across the 666 repertoires, and around 9.9 million of these chains were shared by at least two donors. Raw reads were error-corrected and collapsed into unique sequences with a nearest-neighbor algorithm that merged closely related sequences to remove PCR and sequencing errors. To assign V, D and J gene segments, CDR3 sequences were aligned to IMGT reference sequences. For a sequence to be retained, at least a six-nucleotide match to both a V gene segment and a J gene segment was required. Rearrangements were called productive when the CDR3 lacked stop codons and stayed in frame with V and J; all others were non-productive. Following IMGT convention, CDR3 was defined as the stretch from the second conserved V-encoded cysteine up to the conserved J-encoded phenylalanine. The earlier analysis of about 570 of the donors excluded any sequence lacking an unambiguous match to a single V gene segment. An earlier analysis of a few hundred of the donors classified V segments as functional when productive rearrangements were above 56.7% and as segregating when the standard deviation between donors was above 5%. A statistical classification framework was developed to diagnose cytomegalovirus status using the catalog of TCR beta chain sequences. In a later analysis, TCR nucleotide sequences were compared against IMGT/GENE-DB human TR gene sequences so that V and J genes could be assigned. The TCRdist pipeline was used in a later analysis to assign CDR3 sequences and most-parsimonious VDJ recombination scenarios. In a later analysis, each TCR beta chain was defined by its CDR3 amino acid sequence together with its V-gene family, and reads lacking a unique V-gene family were excluded. To address suspected cross-contamination and a sequencing artifact, a later analysis removed some 620 highly shared, low-generation-probability nucleotide sequences. For each public chain, a later analysis derived a clonal expansion index from normalized ranks of inferred template counts within each repertoire. In a later analysis, generation probabilities were computed using a VDJ recombination model fitted to out-of-frame rearrangements, and the results were checked against IGoR. Hypergeometric tests were used in a later analysis to score TCR-TCR, TCR-HLA and TCR-CMV co-occurrence, with a repertoire-size bias correction applied to the TCR pairs. To estimate false discovery rates, a later analysis permuted the HLA or CMV assignments 20 times. In a later analysis, co-occurring TCRs were grouped using DBSCAN, and TCRdist sequence similarity was added for clustering within HLA-allele-positive subsets. For co-occurrence clustering, repertoires with fewer than 30,000 or more than 120,000 public chains were excluded, along with roughly 5 repertoires with anomalous nucleotide sharing. Here the immuneACCESS table is served through TCRdb, limited to in-frame sequences with V and J called. Missing clones are a known gap in these copies; in checked studies unresolved V genes cover under half, and the rest lacks a known reason. The D gene and trimming were derived from the DNA, and the V and J assignments and clone size from that table. The sample table holds some 120,000 clones, of which around 85% were seen once. Approximately 4% of the sample lies in the top ten.

The chain links TRBV29-1 with TRBJ1-1; the D segment cannot be called with confidence. Sequencing was carried out using PBMCs. The sequence derives from a man aged 18 to 30 in good health and CMV-seropositive. This receptor has the CDR3 CSVVREGTEAFF. The nucleotides are TGCAGCGTTGTTCGCGAGGGCACTGAAGCTTTCTTT.